The sequence of this T cell receptor (beta chain) was determined in a study of shared clonotypes between healthy human individuals (dated by TCRdb to about 2020). For the wider study: The cohort included three men and a couple of women between 18 and 49 years of age. For each donor, three plates each were used for CD4 naive and CD4 memory, two plates were used for CD8 naive, and one plate was used for CD8 memory. The study deeply sequenced blood TCR repertoires of five healthy adults to estimate repertoire size and the extent of clonotype sharing between individuals. To increase sequencing depth and limit assay-specific biases, different laboratories used diverse techniques to prepare libraries and sequence TCR repertoires. Leukapheresis yielded between about 0.94 and 10 billion PBMCs per donor.

The research as a whole found: The small number of donors limited the genetic and exposure-history diversity represented. Only blood was sampled, and tissue TCR repertoires likely differ from those in blood. Naive subsets generally had larger estimated clonotype richness than memory subsets. Across several donors, roughly 5% of naive CD4, roughly 3.4% of naive CD8, roughly 2.3% of memory CD4, and under 0.45% of memory CD8 clonotypes were shared. Compared with non-shared clonotypes, the clonotypes found in all four sorted-subset donors had higher generation probabilities. Rarefaction of sorted-subset datasets indicated incomplete sequencing despite the large sequencing depth. Pairwise subsampling led to the expectation that sequencing depth would affect the degree of clonotype sharing among donors.

CD8 naive samples were CD45RO-negative cells positively selected for CCR7, giving a CD45RA+CCR7+ population that excluded TemRA cells. The donors were healthy, HIV-negative adults who had no recently reported acute infections or vaccinations. All donors were Caucasian adults living in Nashville, Tennessee, USA. Blood was collected by leukapheresis, and PBMCs were isolated by Ficoll-Histopaque density gradient centrifugation and then cryopreserved in liquid nitrogen vapor phase. Analytical flow cytometry was used to check the purity and quantity of every magnetically sorted T cell population. Each sorted fraction had its genomic DNA isolated and then quantified by UV absorbance on a Nanodrop 2000c. CDR1 and CDR2 are drawn from the germline V gene: MGHDK, SYGVNS. Deletion took 1 base off V and 3 bases off J, with a span of 13 bases between the germline ends. Reading from cysteine to phenylalanine, the CDR3 counts 15 amino acids. The DNA shown is the 45-base CDR3, in frame from base 1.

For this clone: No cognate antigen has been identified for it. No much larger clone is present one base from it, and per-base qualities are unavailable.

TCR CDR3 regions were amplified from genomic DNA by multiplex PCR using the deep immunoSEQ assay. For each cell subset, the extracted genomic DNA was distributed evenly across all wells of several immunoSEQ 96-well plates, and each plate served as one replicate. Each replicate PCR for sorted subsets received around 200 ng genomic DNA, equal to tens of thousands of T cell genomes. Purified libraries were measured with a Qubit 3.0 fluorometer, size-checked on a Bioanalyzer 2100, and measured again with the KAPA Library Quantification kit. A separate single-read 150-cycle Illumina NextSeq 550 flow cell was used to sequence each immunoSEQ 96-well plate. In the paper's pipeline: Because only junctional sequences without quality scores were contained in the immunoSEQ output, filtering matching that applied to full-length reads could not be performed. Sequences were annotated with PyIR, a Python wrapper for IgBLAST v1.9, and V/J genes and CDR3 were assigned using IMGT germline references. Reads were removed for weak V/J assignments (E-value above 1e-6), missing CDR3, stop codons, out-of-frame junctions, or ambiguous translated residues. V3J clonotypes were defined as sequences sharing the same inferred V gene, J gene, and CDR3 amino acid sequence. To compute the percentage overlap between repertoires, the number of shared unique clonotypes was divided by the size of the smaller repertoire. Repertoire richness was assessed with RTK rarefaction, the Chao1 estimator, and Recon v2.1 estimates of unobserved clonotypes. For all TCRbeta clonotypes obtained by the gDNA method from a few donors, generation probabilities were computed with OLGA. TCRdb carries this immuneACCESS record with in-frame sequences only. Its versions omit some clonotypes, under half of them owing to an unresolved V gene in the studies checked, with the rest unexplained. D and trimming were read from the DNA, whereas the V and J calls and clone size are those reported in that table. This sample gives under 1 million clones in total; 90% to 97% of them show up just once. The ten largest clones capture under 0.3% of the sample.

This chain is built from TRBV25-1 and TRBJ2-7; the D gene may be TRBD1 or TRBD2, since each aligns over 5 bases. This TCR was recovered from a man aged 25-45 years in good health. Sequencing input: naive CD8+ T cells sorted from blood. The cell subset or site label here, explained by the study, means: CD45RA+CCR7+. The CDR3 reads CASSEFAGTNYEQYF. The DNA sequence reads TGTGCCAGCAGTGAATTTGCAGGGACCAACTACGAGCAGTACTTC.